In its sample, the clone carrying this T cell receptor (beta chain) was seen a few times. The antigen remains undetermined. Preparing the TCRbeta library involved the use of unique molecular identifiers. TCRdb reanalysed the PCR reads using MiXCR and keeps one entry per CDR3 protein. The repertoire has about 500,000 distinct CDR3 sequences, roughly 11% of them found once; the top ten carry around 13%. The data are from a study of T-cell reconstitution after alpha-beta-depleted transplantation in children. V lost 4 bases to trimming and J lost 0 bases, with 11 bases between them. Germline CDR1 is SGHKS and CDR2 is YYEKEE (reference sequence). The CDR3 consists of 16 residues. Study results and caveats: A year had passed since transplant, and T-cell counts and diversity by then came mostly from newly produced T cells. Expanded graft clones numbering several hundred reportedly gave rise to alpha-beta T cells about two months after transplant. There were some patients whose high TCRbeta diversity at day 60 came from surviving recipient T cells and thymic progenitors.

The TCR sequence derives from a female patient between 2 and 15 years old who had a stem cell transplant for aplastic anemia, so the T cells may come from the graft donor. Material: PBMCs, mostly from graft donor cells, obtained 180 days after TCRalphabeta/CD19-depleted stem cell transplant. The chain links TRBV5-5 to TRBJ2-6; no firm D call. The CDR3 sequence: CASSPDVFSGANVLTF. The CDR3 nucleotides read TGTGCCAGCAGCCCGGACGTCTTCTCTGGGGCCAACGTCCTGACTTTC.